These 14 T cell receptor beta chains came from one sample sequenced in a study of blood T cell repertoires in COVID-19. The table came from immunoSEQ multiplex PCR; TCRdb's copy has only in-frame clones and leaves some out. The profile shows about 270,000 clones, around 90% of them singletons. The sequencing input was PBMCs or T cells enriched from blood (not recorded which). These receptors were obtained from a man aged 40-49 years who had been exposed to COVID-19.

The rearrangement uses TRBV9 and TRBJ2-7; a possible D gene is TRBD1 (5 bases). Germline CDR1 reads SGDLS; CDR2 reads YYNGEE. This CDR3 is 14 amino acids long. Trimming pared 4 bases from V and 1 base from J, leaving 12 bases between. The CDR3 region is CASSPQTVSYEQYF. DNA of the CDR3: TGTGCCAGCAGCCCCCAGACAGTGTCCTACGAGCAGTACTTC.

The chain recombines TRBV5-1 with TRBJ2-1; unclear D gene. Per germline, CDR1 SGHRS and CDR2 YFSETQ. The V end was cut by 3 bases, the J end by 5 bases, with 15 bases between. The CDR3 covers 15 residues. DNA of the CDR3: TGCGCCAGCAGCTCCCTCCGAAACGGTGACAATGAGCAGTTCTTC. Translating gives CASSSLRNGDNEQFF.

The sample holds one count of this clone. J is TRBJ1-6 and V is TRBV20-1; D unresolved. The CDR3 runs 13 residues. The V and J ends lost 3 bases and 7 bases respectively, with 10 bases between them. Per the germline V gene, CDR1 is DFQATT and CDR2 is SNEGSKA (reference sequence). The CDR3 here is CSASESGNSPLHF. CDR3 bases: TGCAGTGCTAGTGAATCGGGGAATTCACCCCTCCACTTT.

A few counts support this clone. V and J are TRBV6-4 and TRBJ1-1; 7 positions agree with TRBD1. CDR3 length: 15 amino acids. The germline V gene encodes CDR1 MRHNA and CDR2 SNTAGT. V shed 5 bases and J 5 bases; nucleotides not matched to a gene: 11. CDR3: CASSQTGTARTEAFF. The CDR3 region has the DNA TGTGCCAGCAGTCAAACCGGGACAGCTAGAACTGAAGCTTTCTTT.

The gene calls are TRBV5-4 and TRBJ2-2; TRBD2 might be the D (6 bases). The length of the CDR3 is 15 residues. Germline V gives CDR1 SGHNT, CDR2 YYREEE (reference sequence). With 4 bases removed from V and 4 bases from J, the gap between germline ends came to 14 bases. This CDR3 is CASSPPGSITGELFF. The CDR3 DNA sequence: TGTGCCAGCAGCCCCCCCGGGAGTATCACCGGGGAGCTGTTTTTT.

The J gene is TRBJ1-2, the V gene TRBV29-1; 9 bases line up with TRBD1. Trimming took 4 bases from V and 6 from J; bases not matched to a gene: 3. There are 12 residues in the CDR3. Germline V CDR1 and CDR2: SQVTM, ANQGSEA. CDR3 in amino acids: CSVAGQGHGYTF. CDR3 coding DNA: TGCAGCGTTGCGGGACAGGGCCATGGCTACACCTTC.

The table lists this clone with a count of one. This chain joins TRBV19 and TRBJ1-1; TRBD1 might be the D (5 bases). V was clipped by 1 base and J by 4 bases, with 10 bases between them. The CDR3 covers 14 residues. The germline V gene has CDR1 LNHDA and CDR2 SQIVND (reference sequence). CDR3 residues: CASSIVGPRTEAFF. The DNA for the CDR3 is TGTGCCAGTAGTATAGTGGGGCCCCGCACTGAAGCTTTCTTT.

The chain couples TRBV7-3 to TRBJ2-7; D possibly corresponds to TRBD1 (5 bases). The CDR3 contains 13 residues. Trimming shortened V by 6 bases and J by 5 bases, and 14 bases separated the two germline ends. Germline-derived CDR1 and CDR2 are SGHTA and FQGTGA. CDR3 in DNA: TGTGCCAGCAGTCAGGGTCTTAGGGACGAGCAGTACTTC. Protein sequence: CASSQGLRDEQYF.

CDR3 nucleotides: TGTGCCAGTAGTATCGTTCTAGCGGGTAACTACGAGCAGTACTTC. Its protein product is CASSIVLAGNYEQYF. The J gene is TRBJ2-7, the V gene TRBV19; 8 positions match TRBD2. Per the germline V gene, CDR1 is LNHDA and CDR2 is SQIVND (reference sequence). Trimming took 3 bases from V and 3 from J; bases not matched to a gene: 7. This CDR3 spans 15 amino acids. The full variable domain, completed using reference TRBV19 and TRBJ2-7, is DGGITQSPKYLFRKEGQNVTLSCEQNLNHDAMYWYRQDPGQGLRLIYYSQIVNDFQKGDIAEGYSVSREKKESFPLTVTSAQKNPTAFYLCASSIVLAGNYEQYFGPGTRLTVT.

The chain employs TRBV12-3 or TRBV12-4 and TRBJ1-2; the match to TRBD1 covers 9 bases. There are 13 residues in the CDR3. The V and J ends lost 1 base and 6 bases, in that order; junction bases with no gene match: 0. In DNA form, the CDR3 reads TGTGCCAGCAGTTTAGGACAGGGGGATGGCTACACCTTC. It encodes CASSLGQGDGYTF.

This clone was detected a few times. This chain connects TRBV10-2 to TRBJ2-1; the match to TRBD2 covers 7 bases. Germline values: CDR1 WSHSY, CDR2 SAAADI. This CDR3 has 13 residues. V lost 6 bases and J lost 15; bases outside the gene matches: 14. The CDR3 sequence is CASRGGSGPLLFF. CDR3 coding DNA: TGCGCCAGCAGAGGTGGTAGCGGGCCCTTGCTGTTCTTC.

The rearrangement links TRBV28 to TRBJ2-3; D may be TRBD2 (5 bases). Germline CDR1 MDHEN, CDR2 SYDVKM. This CDR3 is 12 amino acids long. V dropped 6 bases and J dropped 5 bases, with 9 bases sitting between them. The chain's CDR3 is CASRRAGDTQYF. The CDR3 DNA sequence: TGTGCCAGCAGGAGGGCCGGAGATACGCAGTATTTT.

The chain couples TRBV3-1 (or the pseudogene TRBV3-2) to TRBJ2-7, with TRBD1 identical over 7 bases. Germline values: CDR1 LGHDT, CDR2 YNNKEL (reference sequence). V lost 4 bases to trimming and J lost 3 bases; unmatched junction nucleotides: 9. This CDR3 comprises 15 residues. This CDR3 is CASSPQGPTLYEQYF. The CDR3, as DNA: TGTGCCAGCAGCCCACAGGGGCCTACCCTCTACGAGCAGTACTTC.

This chain uses TRBV25-1 with TRBJ1-2, with D uncertain. Germline V gene lookup returns CDR1 MGHDK and CDR2 SYGVNS. The V end lost 8 bases, the J end lost 8 bases, and 15 bases lay between the germline ends. This CDR3 is built from 12 residues. For the CDR3, the DNA is TGTGCCAGCTCCCCGGGATCTCGGGGCTACACCTTC. Translation: CASSPGSRGYTF.